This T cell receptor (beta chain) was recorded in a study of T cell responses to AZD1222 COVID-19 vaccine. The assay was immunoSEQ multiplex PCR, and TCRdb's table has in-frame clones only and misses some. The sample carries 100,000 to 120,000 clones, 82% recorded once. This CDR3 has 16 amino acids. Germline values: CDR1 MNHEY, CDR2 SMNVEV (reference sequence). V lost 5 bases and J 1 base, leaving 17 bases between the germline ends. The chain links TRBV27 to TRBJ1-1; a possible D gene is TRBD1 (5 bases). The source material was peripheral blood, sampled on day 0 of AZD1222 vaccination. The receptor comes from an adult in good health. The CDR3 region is CASSLIRTLPNTEAFF. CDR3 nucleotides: TGTGCCAGCAGTCTAATTAGGACACTACCGAACACTGAAGCTTTCTTT.